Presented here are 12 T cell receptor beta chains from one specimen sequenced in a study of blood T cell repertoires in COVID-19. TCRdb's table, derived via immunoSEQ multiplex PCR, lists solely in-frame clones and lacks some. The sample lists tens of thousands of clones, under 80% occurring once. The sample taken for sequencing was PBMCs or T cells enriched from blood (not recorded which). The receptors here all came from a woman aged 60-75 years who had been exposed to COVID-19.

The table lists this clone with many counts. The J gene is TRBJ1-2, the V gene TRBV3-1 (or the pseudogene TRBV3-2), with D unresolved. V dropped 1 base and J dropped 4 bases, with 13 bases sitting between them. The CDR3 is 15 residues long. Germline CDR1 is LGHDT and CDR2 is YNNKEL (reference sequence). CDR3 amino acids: CASSQGGKGAYGYTF. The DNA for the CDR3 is TGTGCCAGCAGCCAAGGAGGGAAGGGCGCCTATGGCTACACCTTC.

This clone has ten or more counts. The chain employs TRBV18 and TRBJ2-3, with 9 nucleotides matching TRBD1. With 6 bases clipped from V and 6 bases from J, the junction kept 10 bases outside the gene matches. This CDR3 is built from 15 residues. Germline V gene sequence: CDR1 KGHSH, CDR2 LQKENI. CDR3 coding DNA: TGTGCCAGCTCGCTAAGACAGGGGGGCCCGGATACGCAGTATTTT. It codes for CASSLRQGGPDTQYF.

CDR3 sequence reads: CASSASGGPRNEQFF. The DNA of the CDR3 is TGTGCCAGCAGCGCTTCGGGAGGGCCCCGCAATGAGCAGTTCTTC. V is TRBV7-2 and J is TRBJ2-1, with TRBD2 matching 8 bases. The V segment lost 5 bases and the J segment 6 bases; nucleotides outside the gene matches: 9. CDR3 length: 15 residues. The V gene's germline CDR1 is SGHTA and CDR2 FQGNSA.

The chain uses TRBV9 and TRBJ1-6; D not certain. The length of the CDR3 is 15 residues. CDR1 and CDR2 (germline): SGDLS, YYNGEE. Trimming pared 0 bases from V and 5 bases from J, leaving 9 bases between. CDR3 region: CASSVGALDNSPLHF. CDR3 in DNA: TGTGCCAGCAGCGTAGGAGCATTAGATAATTCACCCCTCCACTTT.

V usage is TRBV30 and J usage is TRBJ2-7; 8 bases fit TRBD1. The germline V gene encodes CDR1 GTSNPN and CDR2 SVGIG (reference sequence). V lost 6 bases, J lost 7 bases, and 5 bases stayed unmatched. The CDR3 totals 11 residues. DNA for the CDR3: TGTGCCTGCCAGGGGGCGCAGGAGCAGTACTTC. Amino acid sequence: CACQGAQEQYF.

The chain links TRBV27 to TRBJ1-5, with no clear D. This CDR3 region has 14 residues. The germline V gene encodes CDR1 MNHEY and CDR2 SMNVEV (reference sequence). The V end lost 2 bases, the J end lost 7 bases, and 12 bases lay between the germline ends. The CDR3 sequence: CASSLVGGGQPQHF. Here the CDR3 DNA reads TGTGCCAGCAGTTTAGTAGGAGGCGGACAGCCCCAGCATTTT.

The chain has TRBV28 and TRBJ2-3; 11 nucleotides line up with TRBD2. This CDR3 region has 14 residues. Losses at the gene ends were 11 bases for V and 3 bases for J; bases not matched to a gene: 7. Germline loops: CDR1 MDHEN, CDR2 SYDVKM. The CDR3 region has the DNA TGTGCCTCTCGACTAGCGGGGCCTACAGATACGCAGTATTTT. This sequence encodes CASRLAGPTDTQYF.

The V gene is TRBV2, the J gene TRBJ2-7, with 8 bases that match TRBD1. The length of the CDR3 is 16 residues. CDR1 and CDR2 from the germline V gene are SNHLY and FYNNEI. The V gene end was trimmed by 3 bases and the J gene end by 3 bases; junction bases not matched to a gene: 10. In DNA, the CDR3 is TGTGCCAGCAGTGAGGGTTCGGGGGACAGGCGCTACGAGCAGTACTTC. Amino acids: CASSEGSGDRRYEQYF.

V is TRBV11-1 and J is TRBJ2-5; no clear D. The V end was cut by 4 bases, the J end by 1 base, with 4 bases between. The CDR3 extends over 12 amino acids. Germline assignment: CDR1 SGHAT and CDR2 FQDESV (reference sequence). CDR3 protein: CASSSSQETQYF. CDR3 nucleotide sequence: TGTGCCAGCAGCTCCAGCCAAGAGACCCAGTACTTC.

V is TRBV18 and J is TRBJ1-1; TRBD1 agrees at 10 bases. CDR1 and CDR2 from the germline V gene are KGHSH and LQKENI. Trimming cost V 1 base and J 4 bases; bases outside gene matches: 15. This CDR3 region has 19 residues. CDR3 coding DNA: TGTGCCAGCTCACCACGGGTGACAGGGGGCAGGGTGTTGAGCACTGAAGCTTTCTTT. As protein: CASSPRVTGGRVLSTEAFF.

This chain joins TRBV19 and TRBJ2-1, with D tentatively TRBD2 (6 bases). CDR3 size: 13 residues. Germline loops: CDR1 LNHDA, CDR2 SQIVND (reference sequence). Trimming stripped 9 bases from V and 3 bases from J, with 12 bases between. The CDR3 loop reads CASGGRGYNEQFF. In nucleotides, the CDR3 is TGTGCCAGCGGAGGGAGAGGCTACAATGAGCAGTTCTTC.

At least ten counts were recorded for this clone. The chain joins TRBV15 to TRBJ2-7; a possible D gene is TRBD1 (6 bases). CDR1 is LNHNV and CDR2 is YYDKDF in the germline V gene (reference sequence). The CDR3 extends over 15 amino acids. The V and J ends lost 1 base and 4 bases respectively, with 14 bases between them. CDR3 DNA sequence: TGTGCCACCAGCAGAGCCGGACAGAATGTATACGAGCAGTACTTC. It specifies CATSRAGQNVYEQYF.